The clone carrying this T cell receptor beta chain was detected a few times. This specimen belongs to a study of beta chain features in type 1 diabetes. Isolation of CD4+ naive, central memory, regulatory and stem cell-like memory cells was achieved by sorting via CD45RO/CCR7/CD25/CD127/CD95/CD27. As every portion of the isolated RNA was reverse transcribed, the sequencing read expressed TCRB transcripts. Approximately 3.7 million reads per sample on average were obtained from naive, central memory and regulatory T cell samples. The assay was immunoSEQ multiplex PCR, and TCRdb's table has in-frame clones only and misses some. The data hold 860,000 or so clones, with under 20% observed a single time. What was sequenced was naive CD4+ T cells from blood. The origin of this receptor is a woman under 30 in good health.

CDR3 DNA: TGTGCCAGCAGTCTCCCGGGGACAGGGGTGGACATTCAGTACTTC. Protein: CASSLPGTGVDIQYF. The rearrangement uses TRBV28 and TRBJ2-4, with 10 positions matching TRBD1. Germline V gene data show CDR1 as MDHEN and CDR2 as SYDVKM. This CDR3 has 15 amino acids. The ends lost 5 bases at V and 8 bases at J; junction bases unmatched: 9. The full variable domain, rest sourced from reference TRBV28 and TRBJ2-4, is DVKVTQSSRYLVKRTGEKVFLECVQDMDHENMFWYRQDPGLGLRLIYFSYDVKMKEKGDIPEGYSVSREKKERFSLILESASTNQTSMYLCASSLPGTGVDIQYFGAGTRLSVL.